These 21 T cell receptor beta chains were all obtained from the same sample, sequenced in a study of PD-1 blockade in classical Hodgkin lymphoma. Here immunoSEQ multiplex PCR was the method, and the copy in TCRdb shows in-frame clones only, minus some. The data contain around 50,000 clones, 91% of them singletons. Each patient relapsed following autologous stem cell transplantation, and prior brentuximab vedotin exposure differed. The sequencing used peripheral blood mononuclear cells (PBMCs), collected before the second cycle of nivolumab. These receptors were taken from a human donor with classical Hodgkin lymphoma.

CDR3 in DNA: TGTGCCAGCAGCTTGGGACTAGCGGGGCTGGGGACCCAGTACTTC. Translation: CASSLGLAGLGTQYF. The chain recombines TRBV5-6 with TRBJ2-5; 11 bases align to TRBD2. The CDR3 has 15 residues. With 0 bases clipped from V and 7 bases from J, the junction kept 5 bases outside the gene matches. Per germline, CDR1 SGHDT and CDR2 YYEEEE.

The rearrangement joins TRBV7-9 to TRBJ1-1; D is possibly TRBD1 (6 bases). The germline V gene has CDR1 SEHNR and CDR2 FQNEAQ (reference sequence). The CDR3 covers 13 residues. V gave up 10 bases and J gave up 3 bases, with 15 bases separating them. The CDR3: CATLGGADTEAFF. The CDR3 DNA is TGTGCCACCTTGGGGGGGGCAGACACTGAAGCTTTCTTT.

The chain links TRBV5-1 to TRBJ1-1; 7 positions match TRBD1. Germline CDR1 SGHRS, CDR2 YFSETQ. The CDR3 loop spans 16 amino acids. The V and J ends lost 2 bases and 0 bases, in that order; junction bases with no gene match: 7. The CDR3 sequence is CASSFTPGGLNTEAFF. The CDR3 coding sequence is TGCGCCAGCAGCTTTACTCCAGGGGGTCTGAACACTGAAGCTTTCTTT.

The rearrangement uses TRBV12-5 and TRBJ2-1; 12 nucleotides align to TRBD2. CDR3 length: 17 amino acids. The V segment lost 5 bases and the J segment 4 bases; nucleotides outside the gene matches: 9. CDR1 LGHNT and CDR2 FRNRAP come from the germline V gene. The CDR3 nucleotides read TGTGCTAGTGGTCCCGTGGGGACTAGCGGGCATTACAATGAGCAGTTCTTC. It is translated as CASGPVGTSGHYNEQFF.

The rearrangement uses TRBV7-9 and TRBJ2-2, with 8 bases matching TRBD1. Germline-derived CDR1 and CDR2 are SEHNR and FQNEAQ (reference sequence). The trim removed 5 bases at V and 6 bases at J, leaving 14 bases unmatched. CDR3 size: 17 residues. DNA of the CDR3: TGTGCCAGCAGCCCGCACGGACAGGGAAGGATGGCCGGGGAGCTGTTTTTT. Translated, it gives CASSPHGQGRMAGELFF.

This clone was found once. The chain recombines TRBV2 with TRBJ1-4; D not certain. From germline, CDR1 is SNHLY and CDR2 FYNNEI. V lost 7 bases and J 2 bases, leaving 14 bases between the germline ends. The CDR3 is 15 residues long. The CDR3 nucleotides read TGTGCCAGCACCACGGCCAAGGTCACTAATGAAAAACTGTTTTTT. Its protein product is CASTTAKVTNEKLFF.

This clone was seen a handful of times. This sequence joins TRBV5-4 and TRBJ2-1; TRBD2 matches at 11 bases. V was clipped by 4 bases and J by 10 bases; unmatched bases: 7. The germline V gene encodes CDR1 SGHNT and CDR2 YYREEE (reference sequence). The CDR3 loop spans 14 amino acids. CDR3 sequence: CASSLSGGAREQFF. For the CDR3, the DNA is TGTGCCAGCAGCCTTAGCGGGGGGGCGCGGGAGCAGTTCTTC.

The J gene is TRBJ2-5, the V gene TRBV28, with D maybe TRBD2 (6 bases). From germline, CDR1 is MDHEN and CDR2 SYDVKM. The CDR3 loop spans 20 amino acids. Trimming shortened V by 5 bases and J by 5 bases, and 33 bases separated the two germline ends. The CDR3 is CASSEGIKPNVRRGRETQYF. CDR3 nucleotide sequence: TGTGCCAGCAGTGAGGGAATAAAACCGAATGTGAGACGTGGGAGGGAGACCCAGTACTTC.

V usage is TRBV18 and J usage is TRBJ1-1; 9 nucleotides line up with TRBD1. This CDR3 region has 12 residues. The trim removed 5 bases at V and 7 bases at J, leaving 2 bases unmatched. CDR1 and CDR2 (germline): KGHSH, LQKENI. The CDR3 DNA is TGTGCCAGCTCAAGGGACAGGGTTGAAGCTTTCTTT. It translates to CASSRDRVEAFF. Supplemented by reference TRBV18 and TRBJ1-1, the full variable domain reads NAGVMQNPRHLVRRRGQEARLRCSPMKGHSHVYWYRQLPEEGLKFMVYLQKENIIDESGMPKERFSAEFPKEGPSILRIQQVVRGDSAAYFCASSRDRVEAFFGQGTRLTVV.

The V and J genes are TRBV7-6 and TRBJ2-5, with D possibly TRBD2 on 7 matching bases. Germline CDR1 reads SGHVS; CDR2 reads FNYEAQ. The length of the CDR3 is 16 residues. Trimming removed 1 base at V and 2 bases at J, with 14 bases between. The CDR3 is CASSLVEGGVQETQYF. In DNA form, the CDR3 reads TGTGCCAGCAGCTTAGTTGAAGGGGGGGTTCAAGAGACCCAGTACTTC.

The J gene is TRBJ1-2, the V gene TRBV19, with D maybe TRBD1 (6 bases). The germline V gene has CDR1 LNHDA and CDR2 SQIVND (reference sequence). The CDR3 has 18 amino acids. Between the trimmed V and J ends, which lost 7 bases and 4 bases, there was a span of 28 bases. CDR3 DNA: TGTGCCAGTACCGACAGCGGGGACGGCGGAAGGGGGTCCTATGGCTACACCTTC. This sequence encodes CASTDSGDGGRGSYGYTF.

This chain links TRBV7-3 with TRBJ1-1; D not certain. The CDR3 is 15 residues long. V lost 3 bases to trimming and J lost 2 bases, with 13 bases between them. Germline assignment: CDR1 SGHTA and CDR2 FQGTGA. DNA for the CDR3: TGTGCCAGCAGCTTCGAGGTCGGGCGAAACACTGAAGCTTTCTTT. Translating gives CASSFEVGRNTEAFF.

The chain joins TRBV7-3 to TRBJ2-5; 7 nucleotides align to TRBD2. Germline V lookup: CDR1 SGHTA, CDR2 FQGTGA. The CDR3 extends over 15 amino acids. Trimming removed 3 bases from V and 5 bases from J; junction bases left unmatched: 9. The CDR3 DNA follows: TGTGCCAGCAGCTTCCAGGCGGGAGCGGGTGAGACCCAGTACTTC. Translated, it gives CASSFQAGAGETQYF.

In DNA form, the CDR3 reads TGTGCCAGCCCTAGCAGAAACTACAATGAGCAGTTCTTC. Translating gives CASPSRNYNEQFF. V is TRBV6-1 and J is TRBJ2-1; D might be TRBD2 (5 bases). V was pared by 8 bases and J by 3 bases, with 11 bases between. The germline CDR1 and CDR2 sequences are MNHNS and SASEGT. This CDR3 region has 13 residues.

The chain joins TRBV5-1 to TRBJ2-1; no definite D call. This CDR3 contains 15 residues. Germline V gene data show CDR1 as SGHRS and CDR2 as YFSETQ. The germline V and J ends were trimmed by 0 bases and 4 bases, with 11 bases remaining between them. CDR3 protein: CASSLERMLYNEQFF. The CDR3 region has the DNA TGCGCCAGCAGCTTGGAACGGATGTTATACAATGAGCAGTTCTTC. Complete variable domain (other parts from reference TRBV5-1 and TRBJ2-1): KAGVTQTPRYLIKTRGQQVTLSCSPISGHRSVSWYQQTPGQGLQFLFEYFSETQRNKGNFPGRFSGRQFSNSRSEMNVSTLELGDSALYLCASSLERMLYNEQFFGPGTRLTVL.

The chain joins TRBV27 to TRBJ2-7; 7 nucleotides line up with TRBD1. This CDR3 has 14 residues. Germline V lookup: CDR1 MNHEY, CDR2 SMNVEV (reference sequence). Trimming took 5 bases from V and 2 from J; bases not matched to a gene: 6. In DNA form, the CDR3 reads TGTGCCAGCAGTCTCCAGGACAGGCCCTACGAGCAGTACTTC. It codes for CASSLQDRPYEQYF.

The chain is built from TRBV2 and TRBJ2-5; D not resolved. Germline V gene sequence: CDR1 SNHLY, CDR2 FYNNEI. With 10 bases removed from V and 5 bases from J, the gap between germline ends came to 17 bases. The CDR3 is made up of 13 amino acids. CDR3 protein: CANSGPERETQYF. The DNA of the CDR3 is TGTGCCAACTCCGGGCCCGAACGGGAGACCCAGTACTTC.

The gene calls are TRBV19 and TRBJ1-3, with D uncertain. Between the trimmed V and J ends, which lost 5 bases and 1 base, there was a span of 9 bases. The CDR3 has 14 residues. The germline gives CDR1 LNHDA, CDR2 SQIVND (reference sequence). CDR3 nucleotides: TGTGCCAGTAGTCGCTCACTATCTGGAAACACCATATATTTT. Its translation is CASSRSLSGNTIYF.

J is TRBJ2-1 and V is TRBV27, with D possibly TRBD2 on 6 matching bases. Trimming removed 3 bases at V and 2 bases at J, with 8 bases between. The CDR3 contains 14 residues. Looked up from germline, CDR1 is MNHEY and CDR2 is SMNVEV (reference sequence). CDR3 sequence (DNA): TGTGCCAGCAGTTTTGGGACTCCCTACAATGAGCAGTTCTTC. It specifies CASSFGTPYNEQFF.

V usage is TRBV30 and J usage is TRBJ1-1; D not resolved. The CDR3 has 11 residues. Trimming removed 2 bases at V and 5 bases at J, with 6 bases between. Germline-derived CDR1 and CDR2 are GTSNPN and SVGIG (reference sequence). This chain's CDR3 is CAWSSGTEAFF. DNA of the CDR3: TGTGCCTGGAGTTCGGGTACTGAAGCTTTCTTT.

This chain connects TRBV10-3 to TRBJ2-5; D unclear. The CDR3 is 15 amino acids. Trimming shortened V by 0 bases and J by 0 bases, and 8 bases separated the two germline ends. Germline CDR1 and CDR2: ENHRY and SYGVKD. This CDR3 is CAISESYTNQETQYF. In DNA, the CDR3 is TGTGCCATCAGTGAGTCCTATACTAACCAAGAGACCCAGTACTTC.